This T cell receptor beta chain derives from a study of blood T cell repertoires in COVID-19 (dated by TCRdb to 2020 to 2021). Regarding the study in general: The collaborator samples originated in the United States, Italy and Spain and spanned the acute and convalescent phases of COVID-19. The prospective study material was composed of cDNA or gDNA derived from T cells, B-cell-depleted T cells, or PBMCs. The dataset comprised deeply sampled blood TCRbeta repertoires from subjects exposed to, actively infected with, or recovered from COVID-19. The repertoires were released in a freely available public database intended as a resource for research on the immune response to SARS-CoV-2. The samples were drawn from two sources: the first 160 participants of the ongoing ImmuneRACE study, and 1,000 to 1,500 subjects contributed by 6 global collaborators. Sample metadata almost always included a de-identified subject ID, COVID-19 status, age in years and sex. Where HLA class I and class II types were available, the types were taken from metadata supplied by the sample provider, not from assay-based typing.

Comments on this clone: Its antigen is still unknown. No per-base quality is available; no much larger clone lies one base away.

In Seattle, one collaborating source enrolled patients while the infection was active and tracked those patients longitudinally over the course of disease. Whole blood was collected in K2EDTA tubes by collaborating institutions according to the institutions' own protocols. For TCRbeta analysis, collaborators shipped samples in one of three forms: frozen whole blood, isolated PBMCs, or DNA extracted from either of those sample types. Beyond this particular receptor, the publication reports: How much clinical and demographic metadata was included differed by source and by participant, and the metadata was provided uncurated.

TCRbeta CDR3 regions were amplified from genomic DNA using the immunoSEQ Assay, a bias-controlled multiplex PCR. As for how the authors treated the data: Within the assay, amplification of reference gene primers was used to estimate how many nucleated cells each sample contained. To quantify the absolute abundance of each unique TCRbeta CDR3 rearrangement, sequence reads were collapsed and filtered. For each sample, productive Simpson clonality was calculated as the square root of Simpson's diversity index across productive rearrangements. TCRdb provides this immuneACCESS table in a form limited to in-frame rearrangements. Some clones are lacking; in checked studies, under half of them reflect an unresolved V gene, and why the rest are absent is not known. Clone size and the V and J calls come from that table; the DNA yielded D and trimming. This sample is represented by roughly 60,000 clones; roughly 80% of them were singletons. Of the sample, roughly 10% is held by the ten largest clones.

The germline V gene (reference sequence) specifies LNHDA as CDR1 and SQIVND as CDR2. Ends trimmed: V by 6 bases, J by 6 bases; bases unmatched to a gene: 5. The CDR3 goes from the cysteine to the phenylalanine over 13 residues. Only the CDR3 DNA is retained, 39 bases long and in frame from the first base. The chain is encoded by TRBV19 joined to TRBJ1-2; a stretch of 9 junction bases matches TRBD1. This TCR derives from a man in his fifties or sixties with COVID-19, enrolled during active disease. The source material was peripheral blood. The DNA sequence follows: TGTGCCAGTAGGCAGACAGGGGGAAATGGCTACACCTTC. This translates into CASRQTGGNGYTF.